These T cell receptor beta chains were read from a single sample in a study of metastatic and nonmetastatic thyroid tumors. TCRdb ran MiXCR on the PCR reads. The repertoire holds approximately 14,000 clones, with about 27% as singletons. Sequenced input: blood. Receptors were obtained from a female donor with papillary thyroid cancer or a benign thyroid nodule (not recorded which). Some clones in this sample may be carry-over from other donors' samples. Both conserved end residues are part of each CDR3. D genes are given only for firm matches. For some rows the clone size is stated as once, few or many, or as a class when expanded; others skip it.

j_call	v_call	d_call	clone_size	cdr3_aa	cdr3_nt
TRBJ2-7	TRBV24-1	NA	NA	CATESGQGTSGETYEQYF	TGTGCCACCGAGTCGGGACAGGGGACTAGCGGTGAGACCTACGAGCAGTACTTC
TRBJ1-1	TRBV12-3/TRBV12-4	NA	few	CASSLDRFGTEAFF	TGTGCCAGCAGTTTAGACAGGTTTGGAACTGAAGCTTTCTTT
TRBJ2-5	TRBV20-1	TRBD2	NA	CSGRGWQETQYF	TGCAGCGGGAGGGGGTGGCAAGAGACCCAGTACTTC
TRBJ2-1	TRBV7-3	TRBD1	NA	CASSLRQGTHNEQFF	TGTGCCAGCAGCTTAAGACAGGGAACCCACAATGAGCAGTTCTTC
TRBJ2-5	TRBV10-1	TRBD2	many	CASSETLAEETQYF	TGCGCCAGCAGTGAGACACTAGCGGAAGAGACCCAGTACTTC
TRBJ1-2	TRBV11-3	NA	NA	CASSQEAGTYGYTF	TGTGCCAGCAGCCAAGAGGCCGGGACCTATGGCTACACCTTC
TRBJ2-6	TRBV7-3	NA	NA	CASSPTPGANVLTF	TGTGCCAGCAGCCCGACCCCTGGGGCCAACGTCCTGACTTTC
TRBJ2-7	TRBV2	NA	few	CASSEEAGHFF	TGTGCCAGCAGTGAAGAGGCGGGACATTTTTTC
TRBJ1-1	TRBV5-1	TRBD1	NA	CSSSIGQGNEAFF	TGCTCCAGCAGCATTGGACAGGGCAATGAAGCTTTCTTT
TRBJ2-7	TRBV6-1	NA	many	CASSLEGGYEQYF	TGTGCCAGCAGTTTGGAGGGCGGCTACGAGCAGTACTTC
TRBJ2-7	TRBV7-3	NA	medium-sized	CASSLTGTGWQYF	TGTGCCAGCAGCTTAACCGGGACTGGATGGCAGTACTTC
TRBJ2-4	TRBV6-2/TRBV6-3	NA	many	CASSYSSGLNIQYF	TGTGCCAGCAGTTACTCGTCAGGGCTAAACATTCAGTACTTC
TRBJ1-4	TRBV11-2	NA	NA	CASSAGTINEKLFF	TGTGCCAGCAGCGCCGGGACAATCAATGAAAAACTGTTTTTT
TRBJ1-2	TRBV2	NA	medium-sized	CASSEAAGDYGYTF	TGTGCCAGCAGTGAAGCGGCAGGGGACTATGGCTACACCTTC
TRBJ1-2	TRBV20-1	NA	NA	CSARDPGTANYGYTF	TGCAGTGCTAGAGATCCAGGAACCGCGAACTATGGCTACACCTTC
TRBJ2-2	TRBV19	NA	NA	CASSNGGSTGELFF	TGTGCCAGTAGTAATGGGGGCAGCACCGGGGAGCTGTTTTTT
TRBJ1-3	TRBV5-6	NA	many	CASSALTGHSGNTIYF	TGTGCCAGCAGCGCTCTAACAGGGCACTCTGGAAACACCATATATTTT
TRBJ2-1	TRBV15	TRBD2	many	CATSREASGGVYNEQLF	TGTGCCACCAGCAGAGAGGCTAGCGGGGGGGTCTACAATGAGCAGCTCTTC
TRBJ1-2	TRBV6-2/TRBV6-3	TRBD1	few	CASSERDRYYGYTF	TGTGCCAGCAGTGAGAGGGACAGATACTATGGCTACACCTTC
TRBJ2-3	TRBV5-1	TRBD2	NA	CASSGSGGVTDTQYF	TGCGCCAGCAGCGGGAGCGGGGGAGTCACAGATACGCAGTATTTT
TRBJ1-5	TRBV7-4	TRBD1	once	CASRSRLSQGKTNQPQHF	TGTGCCAGCAGATCCCGACTATCACAGGGGAAAACCAATCAGCCCCAGCATTTT
TRBJ2-7	TRBV20-1	NA	NA	CSASFPGAYDQYF	TGCAGTGCTTCGTTCCCGGGGGCCTACGATCAGTACTTC
TRBJ1-3	TRBV7-8	NA	NA	CASSLLGRSSGNTIYF	TGTGCCAGCAGCTTATTAGGACGGAGCTCTGGAAACACCATATATTTT
TRBJ2-5	TRBV5-1	NA	many	CASSLVPGRQETQYF	TGCGCCAGCAGCTTGGTTCCGGGGCGCCAAGAGACCCAGTACTTC
TRBJ1-2	TRBV28	NA	NA	CASSSLGDLYGYTF	TGTGCCAGCAGTTCCCTGGGAGACCTCTATGGCTACACCTTC
TRBJ2-7	TRBV5-5	NA	many	CASSLTVSYEQYF	TGTGCCAGCAGCTTGACAGTCTCCTACGAGCAGTACTTC
TRBJ2-3	TRBV5-5	NA	NA	CASSTDITRTDTQYF	TGTGCCAGCAGCACCGACATCACCAGAACAGATACGCAGTATTTT
TRBJ2-1	TRBV6-2/TRBV6-3	TRBD2	NA	CASSSLAGGSSYNEQFF	TGTGCCAGCAGTTCACTAGCGGGTGGGAGCTCCTACAATGAGCAGTTCTTC
TRBJ2-1	TRBV12-3/TRBV12-4	TRBD2	NA	CASTLGGDEQFF	TGTGCCAGCACCCTTGGGGGGGATGAGCAGTTCTTC
TRBJ2-2	TRBV11-3	NA	medium-sized	CASSLKRSTGELFF	TGTGCCAGCAGCTTAAAGCGGAGCACCGGGGAGCTGTTTTTT
TRBJ1-1	TRBV11-2	TRBD1	NA	CASRPRGTRAYTEAFF	TGTGCCAGCCGCCCCAGGGGGACAAGGGCCTACACTGAAGCTTTCTTT
TRBJ2-7	TRBV6-1	TRBD2	few	CASIGGTSYEQYF	TGTGCCAGCATTGGAGGGACTAGCTACGAGCAGTACTTC
TRBJ2-4	TRBV20-1	NA	NA	CSAVGQILAKNIQYF	TGCAGTGCTGTCGGACAGATTCTAGCCAAAAACATTCAGTACTTC
TRBJ1-1	TRBV2	NA	medium-sized	CASSVAGPDTEAFF	TGTGCCAGCAGTGTGGCAGGGCCTGACACTGAAGCTTTCTTT
TRBJ2-5	TRBV6-5	TRBD1	few	CASSIQGQETQYF	TGTGCCAGCAGTATACAGGGGCAAGAGACCCAGTACTTC
TRBJ2-5	TRBV9	NA	medium-sized	CASSVGFIGLGETQYF	TGTGCCAGCAGCGTAGGTTTTATAGGTTTAGGTGAGACCCAGTACTTC
TRBJ1-4	TRBV5-1	NA	medium-sized	CASSLGDRTTNEKLFF	TGCGCCAGCAGCTTGGGAGATCGAACAACTAATGAAAAACTGTTTTTT
TRBJ2-7	TRBV6-2/TRBV6-3	NA	NA	CASSSGPYEQYF	TGTGCCAGCAGTTCAGGGCCCTACGAGCAGTACTTC
TRBJ2-1	TRBV10-3	TRBD2	NA	CAISDPASTSGHFNEQFF	TGTGCCATCAGTGACCCTGCATCGACTAGCGGGCATTTCAATGAGCAGTTCTTC
TRBJ2-7	TRBV5-6	TRBD1	NA	CASRPGSGDGTGEAF	TGTGCCAGCCGCCCAGGGTCGGGGGACGGGACAGGGGAAGCCTTC
TRBJ1-3	TRBV5-5	NA	many	CASSFGTQGNTIYF	TGTGCCAGCAGCTTCGGGACGCAAGGAAACACCATATATTTT
TRBJ1-3	TRBV19	TRBD1	medium-sized	CASNRGTGNTIYF	TGTGCCAGTAACAGGGGAACTGGAAACACCATATATTTT
TRBJ2-3	TRBV10-2	NA	NA	CASRTRTATDTQYF	TGCGCAAGCAGAACCAGGACAGCCACAGATACGCAGTATTTT
TRBJ2-2	TRBV7-9	NA	many	CASSAYTSAGELFF	TGTGCCAGCAGCGCCTACACTAGTGCCGGGGAGCTGTTTTTT
TRBJ2-1	TRBV19	TRBD1	NA	CSSSLPPMGTGYNEQFF	TGTTCCAGTAGTCTACCCCCCATGGGGACAGGGTACAATGAGCAGTTCTTC
TRBJ1-1	TRBV29-1	NA	many	CSVEEAFF	TGCAGCGTTGAAGAAGCTTTCTTT
TRBJ2-7	TRBV6-1	NA	NA	CASSALAHHEQYF	TGTGCCAGCAGTGCCTTAGCTCATCACGAGCAGTACTTC
TRBJ2-7	TRBV14	NA	medium-sized	CASSSDFSYEQYF	TGTGCCAGCAGCTCGGACTTTTCCTACGAGCAGTACTTC
TRBJ2-1	TRBV11-2	NA	many	CASTPGLASYNEQFF	TGTGCCAGCACCCCCGGGTTAGCGTCGTACAATGAGCAGTTCTTC
TRBJ1-6	TRBV6-1	NA	medium-sized	CASRLDSSYNSPLHF	TGTGCCAGCAGGCTGGACAGCTCCTATAATTCACCCCTCCACTTT
TRBJ1-2	TRBV12-3/TRBV12-4	TRBD1	NA	CASSPGQGYGYTF	TGTGCCAGCAGTCCGGGACAGGGCTATGGCTACACCTTC
TRBJ2-1	TRBV20-1	TRBD2	NA	CSVRRGVGRAYNEQFF	TGCAGTGTTAGAAGGGGGGTCGGGAGGGCATACAATGAGCAGTTCTTC
TRBJ2-7	TRBV11-1	TRBD2	medium-sized	CASSLAVRLAGGTYEQYF	TGTGCCAGCAGCTTAGCGGTTCGATTGGCGGGGGGCACCTACGAGCAGTACTTC
TRBJ2-7	TRBV6-1	NA	few	CASSDDYRAYEQYF	TGTGCCAGCAGTGATGATTACCGAGCCTACGAGCAGTACTTC
TRBJ1-1	TRBV11-3	TRBD1	few	CSSSPGQGEKYTEAFF	TGTTCCAGCAGCCCAGGACAGGGAGAAAAGTACACTGAAGCTTTCTTT
TRBJ2-3	TRBV12-5	TRBD2	many	CASGFSAGADTQYF	TGTGCTAGTGGTTTTTCAGCGGGAGCAGATACGCAGTATTTT
TRBJ2-7	TRBV11-3	NA	medium-sized	CASSLQGVGLEQYF	TGTGCCAGCAGCTTACAGGGTGTAGGTCTCGAGCAGTACTTC
TRBJ2-1	TRBV12-3/TRBV12-4	NA	many	CASLPGTPSYNEQFF	TGTGCCAGCCTTCCCGGGACTCCCTCCTACAATGAGCAGTTCTTC
TRBJ1-1	TRBV25-1	NA	NA	CASSDGPGEGAFF	TGTGCCAGCAGTGACGGGCCAGGGGAAGGAGCTTTCTTT